This TCR beta chain is from a study of CD8 T cells in Susac syndrome. The CDR3 sequence is 16 residues long. V was cut by 5 bases and J by 1 base, with 12 bases left in between. Random hexamers primed reverse transcription of about 0.45 to 1 ug RNA. TCRdb used MiXCR to reprocess the immunoSEQ multiplex PCR reads, holding one entry per CDR3 protein. This sample has about 210,000 distinct CDR3 sequences, with around 96% found just once. The source is a human donor with multiple sclerosis. The chain uses TRBV12-3 or TRBV12-4 and TRBJ1-6; D unresolved. The source material was CD4+ T cells from PBMCs. The CDR3 reads CASSRDIPSYNSPLHF. CDR3 nucleotides: TGTGCCAGCAGTAGAGACATACCTTCCTATAATTCACCCCTCCACTTT.